What follows are 2 T cell receptor beta chains derived from one specimen sequenced in a study of PD-1 blockade in classical Hodgkin lymphoma. Sequencing was performed with immunoSEQ multiplex PCR; in TCRdb, only in-frame clones are kept and a portion is missing. The table lists 20,000 to 30,000 clones, roughly three quarters of them singletons, with approximately 3.3% in the top ten. Every one of the patients relapsed after autologous stem cell transplantation (brentuximab vedotin exposure was variable). This specimen consisted of peripheral blood mononuclear cells (PBMCs), obtained at baseline. The receptor source for this set is a human donor with classical Hodgkin lymphoma.

This clone was seen a few times. The rearrangement links TRBV29-1 to TRBJ1-2; 7 nucleotides align to TRBD1. CDR1 is SQVTM and CDR2 is ANQGSEA in the germline V gene. V shed 7 bases and J 4 bases; nucleotides not matched to a gene: 3. The CDR3 is made up of 11 amino acids. CDR3 in amino acids: CSARDSYGYTF. CDR3 DNA sequence: TGCAGCGCTAGGGACAGCTATGGCTACACCTTC.

A word on this clone: Other DNA variants within this sample encode the same CDR3. The chain uses TRBV30 and TRBJ1-2; 9 bases align to TRBD1. The length of the CDR3 is 16 residues. The J segment lost 4 bases and the V segment lost 6 bases, leaving 15 bases of the junction unmatched. The germline gives CDR1 GTSNPN, CDR2 SVGIG (reference sequence). The CDR3 coding sequence is TGTGCCTGCCTAACCCCCGGGACAGGGACCATCTATGGCTACACCTTC. This gives the protein CACLTPGTGTIYGYTF.